The T cell receptor (beta chain) under discussion was sequenced for a study of control samples from healthy donors and cancer patients. Germline assignment: CDR1 MDHEN and CDR2 SYDVKM. Trimming left V 5 bases short and J 5 bases short, with 19 bases between. The length of the CDR3 is 15 residues. This clone occurred once. Assay used: immunoSEQ multiplex PCR; TCRdb lists only in-frame clones, some missing. The sample lists around 120,000 clones, more than 85% occurring once. This TCR was recovered from a man aged 45-65 years with head and neck cancer. The chain carries TRBV28 and TRBJ2-7; D gene unclear. The sample taken for sequencing was PBMCs. The CDR3 DNA follows: TGTGCCAGCAGTCCTCAAAGGGTTGGTCCACACGAGCAGTACTTC. Residues: CASSPQRVGPHEQYF.